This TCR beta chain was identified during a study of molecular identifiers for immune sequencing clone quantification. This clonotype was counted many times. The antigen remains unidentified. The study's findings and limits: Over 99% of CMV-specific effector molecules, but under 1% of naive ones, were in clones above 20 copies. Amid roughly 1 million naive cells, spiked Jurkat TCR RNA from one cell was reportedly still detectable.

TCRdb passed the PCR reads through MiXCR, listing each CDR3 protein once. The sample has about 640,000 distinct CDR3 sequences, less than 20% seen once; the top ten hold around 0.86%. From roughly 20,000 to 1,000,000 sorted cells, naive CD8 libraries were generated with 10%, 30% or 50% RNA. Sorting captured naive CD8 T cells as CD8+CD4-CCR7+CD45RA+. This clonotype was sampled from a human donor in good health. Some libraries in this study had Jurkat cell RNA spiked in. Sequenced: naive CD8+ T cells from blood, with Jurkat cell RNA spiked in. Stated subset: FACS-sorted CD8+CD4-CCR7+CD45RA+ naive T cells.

The CDR3: CASSLGEHTEAFF. The CDR3 nucleotides are TGTGCCAGCAGCTTAGGTGAGCACACTGAAGCTTTCTTT. This sequence joins TRBV7-6 and TRBJ1-1; D uncertain. CDR1 SGHVS and CDR2 FNYEAQ come from the germline V gene. V was trimmed by 1 base and J by 3 bases, leaving 6 bases between them. CDR3 length: 13 amino acids.